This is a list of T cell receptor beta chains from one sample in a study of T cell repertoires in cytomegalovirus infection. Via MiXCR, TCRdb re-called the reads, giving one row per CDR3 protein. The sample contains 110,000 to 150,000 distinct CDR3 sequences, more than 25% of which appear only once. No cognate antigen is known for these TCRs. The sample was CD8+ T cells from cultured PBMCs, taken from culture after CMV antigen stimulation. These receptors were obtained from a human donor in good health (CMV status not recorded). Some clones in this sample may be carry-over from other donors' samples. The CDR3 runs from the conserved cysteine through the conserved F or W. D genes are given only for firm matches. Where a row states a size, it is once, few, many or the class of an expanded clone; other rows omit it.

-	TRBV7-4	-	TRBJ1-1	CASSPNRGDTEAFF	TGTGCCAGCAGCCCTAATCGGGGAGACACTGAAGCTTTCTTT
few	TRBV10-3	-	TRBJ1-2	CAISEQADYGYTF	TGTGCCATCAGTGAACAGGCGGACTATGGCTACACCTTC
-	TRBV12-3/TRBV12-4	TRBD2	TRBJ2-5	CASRGLAGVETQYF	TGTGCCAGCAGGGGACTAGCGGGGGTTGAGACCCAGTACTTC
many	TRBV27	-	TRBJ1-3	CASRAWDKTIYF	TGTGCCAGCAGAGCCTGGGACAAGACCATATATTTT
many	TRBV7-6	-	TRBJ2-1	CASTDGYNEQFF	TGTGCCAGCACGGACGGGTACAATGAGCAGTTCTTC
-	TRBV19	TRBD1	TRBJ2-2	CASRLDRGSNTGELFF	TGTGCCAGTAGGCTGGACAGGGGGTCGAACACCGGGGAGCTGTTTTTT
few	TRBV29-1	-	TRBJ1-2	CSVEEGGRGFYGYTF	TGCAGCGTTGAAGAGGGGGGGCGCGGGTTCTATGGCTACACCTTC
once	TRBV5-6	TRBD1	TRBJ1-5	CASTQSGTGVQPQHF	TGTGCCAGCACCCAGTCCGGGACAGGGGTTCAGCCCCAGCATTTT
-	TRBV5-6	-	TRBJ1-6	CASSSSGTFYNSPLHF	TGTGCCAGCAGCTCCTCCGGGACCTTCTATAATTCACCCCTCCACTTT
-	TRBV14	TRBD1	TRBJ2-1	CASSHTGGRYNEQFF	TGTGCCAGCAGCCATACAGGGGGCCGGTACAATGAGCAGTTCTTC
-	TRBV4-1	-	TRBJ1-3	CASSQVSGVISGNTIYF	TGCGCCAGCAGCCAAGTGTCTGGGGTCATCTCTGGAAACACCATATATTTT
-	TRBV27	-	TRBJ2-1	CASSLIDGNEQFF	TGTGCCAGCAGTTTAATCGACGGCAATGAGCAGTTCTTC
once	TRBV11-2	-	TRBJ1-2	CASSLEGVGYTF	TGTGCCAGCAGCTTAGAAGGGGTCGGCTACACCTTC
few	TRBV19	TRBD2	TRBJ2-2	CASSIRPGGRNTGELFF	TGTGCCAGTAGTATACGACCGGGGGGGAGGAACACCGGGGAGCTGTTTTTT
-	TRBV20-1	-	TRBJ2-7	CSAEDLTFAQYF	TGCAGTGCCGAGGACTTGACTTTCGCGCAGTACTTC
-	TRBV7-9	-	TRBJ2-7	CASSLRTGEGYEQYF	TGTGCCAGCAGCTTAAGAACAGGAGAGGGCTACGAGCAGTACTTC
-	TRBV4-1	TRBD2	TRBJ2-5	CASSTGLEETQYF	TGCGCCAGCAGCACGGGACTAGAGGAGACCCAGTACTTC
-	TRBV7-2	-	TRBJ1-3	CASSRYDGNTIYF	TGTGCCAGCAGCAGATACGATGGAAACACCATATATTTT
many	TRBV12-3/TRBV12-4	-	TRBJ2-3	CASSRGHLTDTQYF	TGTGCCAGCAGCCGTGGACACCTCACAGATACGCAGTATTTT
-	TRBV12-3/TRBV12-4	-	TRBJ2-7	CASSLGVSGYEQYF	TGTGCCAGCAGTTTAGGGGTATCGGGCTACGAGCAGTACTTC
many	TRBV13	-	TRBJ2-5	CASSPPDSGALGETQYF	TGTGCCAGCAGCCCGCCGGACTCAGGGGCGCTGGGCGAGACCCAGTACTTC
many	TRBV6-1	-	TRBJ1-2	CASKGDSNYGYTF	TGTGCCAGCAAGGGGGACTCAAACTATGGCTACACCTTC
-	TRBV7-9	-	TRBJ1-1	CASSFGGRNTEAFF	TGTGCCAGCAGCTTTGGGGGCAGGAACACTGAAGCTTTCTTT
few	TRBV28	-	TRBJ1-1	CASSPRVGTEAFF	TGTGCCAGCAGTCCACGGGTGGGGACTGAAGCTTTCTTT
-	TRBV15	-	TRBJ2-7	CATSRGTGRVAEQYF	TGTGCCACCAGCAGAGGTACCGGCCGGGTCGCCGAGCAGTACTTC
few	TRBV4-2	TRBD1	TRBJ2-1	CASSQDLGQGYYEQFF	TGTGCCAGCAGCCAAGATTTGGGACAGGGGTACTATGAGCAGTTCTTC
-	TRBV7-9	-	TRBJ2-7	CASSLMTDHEQYF	TGTGCCAGCAGCTTAATGACAGACCACGAGCAGTACTTC
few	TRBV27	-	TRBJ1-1	CASRLGGVTEAFF	TGTGCCAGCAGGCTGGGGGGCGTGACTGAAGCTTTCTTT
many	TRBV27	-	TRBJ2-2	CASSPLVQGPTGELFF	TGTGCCAGCAGTCCACTGGTTCAGGGCCCTACCGGGGAGCTGTTTTTT
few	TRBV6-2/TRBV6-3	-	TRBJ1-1	CASSPSWNTEAFF	TGTGCCAGCAGCCCCTCTTGGAACACTGAAGCTTTCTTT
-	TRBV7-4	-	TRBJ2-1	CASSEPVAEAYNEQFF	TGTGCCAGCAGCGAACCAGTAGCAGAAGCCTACAATGAGCAGTTCTTC